This TCR beta chain was recovered during a study of cytomegalovirus exposure and HLA in healthy donors. Per the germline V gene, CDR1 is SGHDT and CDR2 is YYEEEE. The CDR3 has 15 amino acids. This PCR relied on a set of 60 Vbeta primers and 13 Jbeta primers. The method was immunoSEQ multiplex PCR; TCRdb's version includes in-frame clones alone and lacks a portion of them. The sample lists about 160,000 clones; around 83% were seen once. J is TRBJ2-5 and V is TRBV5-6; TRBD2 is a possible D gene (6 bases). The DNA end is more similar to TRBJ2-7, so the J call may be wrong. This receptor was taken from a man aged 45-60 years in good health and CMV-seropositive. Sequenced material: PBMCs. The DNA for the CDR3 is TGTGCCAGCAGCTTGGGCGGAGGGGAATGGTACGAGCAGTACTTC. Its protein product is CASSLGGGEWYEQYF.